The following is a T cell receptor beta chain sequence with its context. This clonotype was found a few times. Its binding antigen is unknown. Qualities for individual bases were not recorded, and no much larger clone is one base off. The record originates from a study of CD8 T cells in ankylosing spondylitis (dated by TCRdb to the late 2010s). Background for the entire study: T cell receptor beta repertoires were profiled in healthy donors and ankylosing spondylitis patients so that disease-linked TCR variants could be found. The full study cohort comprised roughly 24 ankylosing spondylitis patients and about a hundred healthy donors. Peripheral blood was sampled, and synovial fluid was also collected from ankylosing spondylitis patients. Results and caveats for the whole study, not just this receptor: Blood from ankylosing spondylitis patients appeared to be characterized by a TCR beta motif composed of several highly homologous amino acid variants. The disease-linked clones showed a CD8+ phenotype and occurred at relatively low frequencies in peripheral blood. Some motif variants had previously been reported in the synovial fluid and blood of reactive arthritis patients, which suggests shared mechanisms of disease initiation. Significant enrichment of the disease-linked clones was reported in matched synovial fluid samples from ankylosing spondylitis patients.

CDR1 and CDR2 are drawn from the germline V gene (reference sequence): DFQATT, SNEGSKA. CDR3 length: 15 amino acids, cysteine to phenylalanine. Solely the CDR3 DNA is kept, with 45 bases framed from the first base. Relative to germline, V is missing 0 bases and J is missing 0 bases, with 4 bases of the junction outside any gene match. Sequencing took place on an Illumina HiSeq 2500. TCR beta libraries were prepared by quantitative 5'-RACE with molecular barcodes. The paper's data handling went like this. Disease-linked TCR variants were identified with a new computational method built on a probabilistic model of VDJ rearrangement. TCRdb handled the public reads itself, with Q25 trimming in fastp and clone calling in MiXCR, and kept productive beta chains. CDR3 protein sequences are deduplicated, and each keeps its most common genes and DNA. The V and J calls were not made by the authors but by TCRdb's processing. The sample yields 700,000 to 850,000 distinct CDR3 sequences; about 12% were counted once. 0.51% of the sample goes to the ten largest clones.

Rearrangement joined TRBV20-1 to TRBJ2-7; the junction holds 8 bases that match TRBD1. The clonotype comes from a male donor with ankylosing spondylitis. The sample was blood, either unsorted or a sorted T cell fraction (not recorded which). This receptor carries the CDR3 CSARDWGQVSYEQYF. The nucleotides read TGCAGTGCTAGAGATTGGGGACAGGTCTCCTACGAGCAGTACTTC.